The clone carrying this T cell receptor beta chain has a handful of counts. This sample is part of a study of cytomegalovirus exposure and HLA in healthy donors. The PCR used 60 Vbeta and 13 Jbeta primers. Sequencing used immunoSEQ multiplex PCR; TCRdb keeps in-frame clones, though not all of them. The sample contains 120,000 or so clones, 15% to 20% of which appear only once. Sequencing was performed on PBMCs. This receptor was taken from a female donor in good health and CMV-seropositive.

The CDR3 region is CASRVVPEGGTQYF. The CDR3 nucleotides are TGTGCCAGCAGAGTGGTGCCTGAGGGTGGGACCCAGTACTTC. J is TRBJ2-5 and V is TRBV2, with D possibly being TRBD2 (5 bases). The CDR3 is 14 residues long. Germline V gene sequence: CDR1 SNHLY, CDR2 FYNNEI. Trimming took off 6 bases at V and 7 bases at J, with 18 bases between the two ends. The complete variable domain, with remaining parts taken from reference TRBV2 and TRBJ2-5, reads EPEVTQTPSHQVTQMGQEVILRCVPISNHLYFYWYRQILGQKVEFLVSFYNNEISEKSEIFDDQFSVERPDGSNFTLKIRSTKLEDSAMYFCASRVVPEGGTQYFGPGTRLLVL.